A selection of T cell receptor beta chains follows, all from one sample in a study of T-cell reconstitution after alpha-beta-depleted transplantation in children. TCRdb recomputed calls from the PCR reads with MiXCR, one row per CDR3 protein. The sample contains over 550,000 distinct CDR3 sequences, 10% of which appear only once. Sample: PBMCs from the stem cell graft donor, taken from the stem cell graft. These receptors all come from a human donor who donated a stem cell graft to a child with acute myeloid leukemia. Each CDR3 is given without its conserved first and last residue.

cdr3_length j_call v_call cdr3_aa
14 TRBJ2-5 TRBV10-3 AISESRLAGGETQY
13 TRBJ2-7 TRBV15 ATSRASGLTYEQY
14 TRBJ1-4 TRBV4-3 ASSQASEGRGEKLF
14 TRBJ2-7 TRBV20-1 SASRSVSGRTYEQY
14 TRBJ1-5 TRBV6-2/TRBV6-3 ASSRQGQHSNQPQH
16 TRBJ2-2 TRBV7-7 ASGPILAGETNTGELF
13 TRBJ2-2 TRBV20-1 SAPRDRANTGELF
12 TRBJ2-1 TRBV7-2 ASSLGPNPNEQF
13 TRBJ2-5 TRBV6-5 ASSSPAGMAETQY
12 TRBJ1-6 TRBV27 ASSSETPISPLH
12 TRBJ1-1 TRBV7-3 ASSKGGLGTEAF
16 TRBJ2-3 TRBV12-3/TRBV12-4 ASSSPGLAGVGTDTQY
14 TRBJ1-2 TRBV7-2 ASSLAPLQSNYGYT